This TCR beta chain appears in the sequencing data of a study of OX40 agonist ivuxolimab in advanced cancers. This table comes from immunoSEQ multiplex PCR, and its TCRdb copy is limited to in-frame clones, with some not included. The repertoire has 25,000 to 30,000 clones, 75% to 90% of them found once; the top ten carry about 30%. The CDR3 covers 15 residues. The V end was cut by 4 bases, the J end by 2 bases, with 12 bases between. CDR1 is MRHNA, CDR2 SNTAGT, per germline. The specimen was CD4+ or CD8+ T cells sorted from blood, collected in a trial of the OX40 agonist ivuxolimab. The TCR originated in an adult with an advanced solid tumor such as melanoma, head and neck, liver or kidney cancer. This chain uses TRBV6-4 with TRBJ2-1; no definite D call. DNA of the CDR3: TGTGCCAGCAGTGCGACGGTGACACCCTACAATGAGCAGTTCTTC. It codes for CASSATVTPYNEQFF.